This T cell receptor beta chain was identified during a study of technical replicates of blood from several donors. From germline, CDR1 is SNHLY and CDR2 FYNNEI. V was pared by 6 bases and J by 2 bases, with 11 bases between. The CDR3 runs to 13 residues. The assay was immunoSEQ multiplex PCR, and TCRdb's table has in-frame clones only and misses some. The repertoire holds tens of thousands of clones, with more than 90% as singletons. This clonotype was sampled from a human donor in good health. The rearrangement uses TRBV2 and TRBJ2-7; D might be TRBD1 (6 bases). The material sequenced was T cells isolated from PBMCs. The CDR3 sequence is CASRKGQTYEQYF. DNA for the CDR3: TGTGCCAGCAGAAAGGGACAAACCTACGAGCAGTACTTC.